Listed below are T cell receptor beta chains from one sample, sequenced in a study of blood T cell repertoires in COVID-19. Data came from immunoSEQ multiplex PCR; TCRdb stores just in-frame clones and leaves some out. The sample carries about 100,000 clones, around 88% recorded once. The sequenced sample was peripheral blood. Source of these receptors: a man aged 80 or over with acute or convalescent COVID-19. Each CDR3 is given with its conserved first and last residue. Each record gives: clone size, J gene, V gene, D gene, CDR3 DNA, CDR3 protein. The D gene is left open where the match is weak. Some rows mark clone size as missing; the rest say once, few, many or name a class of expanded clone.

once,TRBJ1-2,TRBV6-6,.,TGTGCCAGCAGTTCCGGACTCTATGGCTACACCTTC,CASSSGLYGYTF
.,TRBJ1-2,TRBV28,.,.,CASSSSAGGDYGYTF
.,TRBJ2-7,TRBV14,TRBD2,TGTGCCAGCAGCCAGGGAGGGGACTCCCGTCTCTACGAGCAGTACTTC,CASSQGGDSRLYEQYF
.,TRBJ2-1,TRBV18,.,TGTGCCAGCGCAACTACCGATGAGCAGTTCTTC,CASATTDEQFF
.,TRBJ2-5,TRBV20-1,TRBD2,TGCAGTGCTAGTAAACCGGGACTAGCGGGAGAGACCCAGTACTTC,CSASKPGLAGETQYF
.,TRBJ2-1,TRBV7-2,.,TGTGCCAGCAGCAAGGGACATGCGGTAGGGGATGAGCAGTTCTTC,CASSKGHAVGDEQFF
once,TRBJ1-5,TRBV11-2,.,TGTGCCAGCAGCTTAGGGAGAACGAGCAATCAGCCCCAGCATTTT,CASSLGRTSNQPQHF
.,TRBJ1-1,TRBV19,.,TGTGCCAGTAGTCCAAGGGGCCCTAGCGACACTGAAGCTTTCTTT,CASSPRGPSDTEAFF
once,TRBJ2-3,TRBV28,TRBD2,TGTGCCAGCGCCGTATCTATGGCGGGAGGATACGATACGCAGTATTTT,CASAVSMAGGYDTQYF
.,TRBJ1-1,TRBV28,TRBD1,TGTGCCAGCAGTTTACCTTCGACAGGGGAGGCTTTCTTT,CASSLPSTGEAFF
.,TRBJ2-3,TRBV19,.,TGTGCCAGTAGTATAGGGCGGTCCGATACGCAGTATTTT,CASSIGRSDTQYF
.,TRBJ1-2,TRBV19,.,TGTGCCAGTATCGGTGACAGAACTAACTATGGCTACACCTTC,CASIGDRTNYGYTF
.,TRBJ2-3,TRBV5-1,.,TGCGCCAGCAGCTTGGCCAGTCCAGTCACAGATACGCAGTATTTT,CASSLASPVTDTQYF
.,TRBJ2-5,TRBV5-1,TRBD1,TGCGCCAGCAGCGAACAGGGGATACAAGAGACCCAGTACTTC,CASSEQGIQETQYF
once,TRBJ2-3,TRBV19,TRBD1,TGTGCCAGTAGTCCAAGACAGGGAATAGATACGCAGTATTTT,CASSPRQGIDTQYF
.,TRBJ2-3,TRBV29-1,TRBD2,TGCAGCGTTGTAACTAGCGGGAACGCAGATACGCAGTATTTT,CSVVTSGNADTQYF
once,TRBJ2-1,TRBV9,TRBD2,TGTGCCAGCAGCGTAGAGACTAGCGGCCTATACAATGAGCAGTTCTTC,CASSVETSGLYNEQFF
.,TRBJ1-3,TRBV2,.,TGTGCCAGCAGTGAATGGCAAGTCTCTGGAAACACCATATATTTT,CASSEWQVSGNTIYF
.,TRBJ2-3,TRBV6-5,TRBD2,TGTGCCAGCAGTTACGGGACTAGCGAGAGACGGGATACGCAGTATTTT,CASSYGTSERRDTQYF
.,TRBJ1-4,TRBV27,.,TGTGCCAAAAAGTGGGGCTCTAATGAAAAACTGTTTTTT,CAKKWGSNEKLFF
.,TRBJ1-6,TRBV12-3/TRBV12-4,.,TGTGCCAGCAGTTTTGGAGTAGATTCACCCCTCCACTTT,CASSFGVDSPLHF
.,TRBJ2-1,TRBV5-1,TRBD2,TGCGCCAGCAGCTTGGGGGCTAGCGGTACACCCTCCTACAATGAGCAGTTCTTC,CASSLGASGTPSYNEQFF
.,TRBJ1-5,TRBV6-1,TRBD1,TGTGCCAGCAGTGACCGACAGGGGGGTCAGCCCCAGCATTTT,CASSDRQGGQPQHF
.,TRBJ2-3,TRBV7-7,.,TGTGCTAGCAGCTTAGACGGAGGGAAGACAGATACGCAGTATTTT,CASSLDGGKTDTQYF
.,TRBJ2-7,TRBV3-1/TRBV3-2,TRBD1,TGTGCCAGCAGCCCTGACAGGGCTCGATCCTACGAGCAGTACTTC,CASSPDRARSYEQYF
.,TRBJ2-5,TRBV10-3,TRBD2,TGTGCCATCAGCTGGAGCGGGAGAGGTGGGGAGACCCAGTACTTC,CAISWSGRGGETQYF
few,TRBJ1-1,TRBV28,TRBD1,TGTGCCAGCAGTACCTCGGGACAGGGGAACACTGAAGCTTTCTTT,CASSTSGQGNTEAFF
few,TRBJ2-7,TRBV6-6,.,TGTGCCAGCAGGCCGGGACAAGCCCTTGGCGAGCAGTACTTC,CASRPGQALGEQYF
.,TRBJ1-2,TRBV5-8,TRBD1,TGTGCCAGCAGCTTGCCCTTTAGCGCGTGGACAGGGGGCGGTCCCTCTACCACCTTC,CASSLPFSAWTGGGPSTTF
.,TRBJ1-5,TRBV19,TRBD1,TGTGCCAGTAGTATAATCGGGACAGGGTTAAGCAATCAGCCCCAGCATTTT,CASSIIGTGLSNQPQHF
.,TRBJ1-2,TRBV29-1,.,TGCAGCGTTGAAGGACAGATGGGGGCCGGCTACACCTTC,CSVEGQMGAGYTF
.,TRBJ2-1,TRBV2,TRBD2,TGTGCCAGCAGTAGAGAGGCGCCGGGACTAGCGGGAGTATATGAGCAGTTCTTC,CASSREAPGLAGVYEQFF
.,TRBJ2-1,TRBV19,.,TGTGCCAGTACGACAACTCGAAAACAAGGGGACTACAATGAGCAGTTCTTC,CASTTTRKQGDYNEQFF
.,TRBJ1-1,TRBV7-2,TRBD1,TGTGCCAGCTCATCACTTCCCGGGACAGACTTAATCGGGGCTTTCTTT,CASSSLPGTDLIGAFF
.,TRBJ2-2,TRBV18,TRBD1,TGTGCCAGCTCACCAAGGGGACAGGGAACCGGGGAGCTGTTTTTT,CASSPRGQGTGELFF
.,TRBJ2-1,TRBV7-3,TRBD2,TGTGCCAGCAGCTTAAGGGGGGCTAGCGGGCTAAGCAACAATGAGCAGTTCTTC,CASSLRGASGLSNNEQFF
.,TRBJ2-2,TRBV5-1,.,TGCGCCAGCAGCTTTCAGGGGATGGGGGTCACCGGGGAGCTGTTTTTT,CASSFQGMGVTGELFF
few,TRBJ2-1,TRBV15,.,TGTGCCACCAGCAAACAGGGCGGGAATGAGCAGTTCTTC,CATSKQGGNEQFF
.,TRBJ2-7,TRBV30,TRBD1,TGTGCCTGGCGGGACAGGGAATACGAGCAGTACTTC,CAWRDREYEQYF
.,TRBJ2-3,TRBV29-1,.,TGCAGCGTTGCTCTAAAGGGGGGGGGAGGAGATACGCAGTATTTT,CSVALKGGGGDTQYF
.,TRBJ2-5,TRBV19,TRBD2,TGTGCCAGTAGTATACGGAGACTAGCGGGAGGATCAGAGACCCAGTACTTC,CASSIRRLAGGSETQYF
.,TRBJ2-3,TRBV30,TRBD2,TGTGCCTGGAGAAGGGGACTAAGCACAGATACGCAGTATTTT,CAWRRGLSTDTQYF
.,TRBJ1-5,TRBV25-1,.,TGTGCCAGCAGTGATTTTGGAGGGAGCGGGCCCCAGCATTTT,CASSDFGGSGPQHF
.,TRBJ2-1,TRBV7-9,TRBD1,TGTGCCAGCAGTAACGGACAGGGCTACAATGAGCAGTTCTTC,CASSNGQGYNEQFF
.,TRBJ2-1,TRBV24-1,TRBD1,TGTGCCACCAGTGATTTCTGGACAGGTGTCAATGAGCAGTTCTTC,CATSDFWTGVNEQFF
.,TRBJ2-1,TRBV9,.,TGTGCCAGCAGCGTAGGGCCGGGAGCCGTGCAGTTCTTC,CASSVGPGAVQFF
.,TRBJ1-5,TRBV5-8,.,TGTGCCAGCAGCTTGTTTCTTATCAATCAGCCCCAGCATTTT,CASSLFLINQPQHF
.,TRBJ1-1,TRBV29-1,TRBD1,TGCAGCGTAATGACAGGGGGAGCGAACACTGAAGCTTTCTTT,CSVMTGGANTEAFF
.,TRBJ2-2,TRBV6-1,TRBD2,TGTGCCAGCAGTGCGTTGGCTAGCGGGAGGGCCGCCACCGGGGAGCTGTTTTTT,CASSALASGRAATGELFF
.,TRBJ1-5,TRBV19,TRBD1,TGTGCCAGTAGTATGGGACAGCGGAGCAATCAGCCCCAGCATTTT,CASSMGQRSNQPQHF
once,TRBJ2-1,TRBV19,TRBD2,TGTGCCAGTAGCCCTAGCGGGTTTTACAATGAGCAGTTCTTC,CASSPSGFYNEQFF
.,TRBJ2-3,TRBV29-1,.,TGCAGCGTTGAACGGCCAGGCGGGGATACGCAGTATTTT,CSVERPGGDTQYF
.,TRBJ2-5,TRBV28,TRBD2,TGTGCCAGCGGTTCCTCTGCGGGAGAACGGGAGACCCAGTACTTC,CASGSSAGERETQYF
.,TRBJ2-7,TRBV6-5,TRBD2,TGTGCCGCTAAAGGACTAGGGGCTTTTAACGAGCAGTACTTC,CAAKGLGAFNEQYF
.,TRBJ1-2,TRBV28,TRBD1,TGTGCCAGCAGTTTTACGGGTACAGGGGTCTATGGCTACACCTTC,CASSFTGTGVYGYTF
.,TRBJ2-7,TRBV6-5,TRBD1,TGTGCCAGCAGCAAGGGACAGGTCTACGAGCAGTACTTC,CASSKGQVYEQYF
.,TRBJ2-7,TRBV19,TRBD2,TGTGCCAGTAGTATAGATAGCGCGGGAGGGCCCTTCGAGCAGTACTTC,CASSIDSAGGPFEQYF